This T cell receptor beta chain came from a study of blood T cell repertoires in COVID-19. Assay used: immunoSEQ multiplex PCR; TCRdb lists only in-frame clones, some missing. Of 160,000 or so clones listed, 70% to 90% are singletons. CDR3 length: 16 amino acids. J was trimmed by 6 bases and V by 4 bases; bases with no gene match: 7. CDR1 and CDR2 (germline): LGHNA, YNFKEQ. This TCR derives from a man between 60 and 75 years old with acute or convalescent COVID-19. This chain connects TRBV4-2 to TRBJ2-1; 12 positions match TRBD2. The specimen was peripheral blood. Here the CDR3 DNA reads TGTGCCAGCAGCCCGACTCTAGCGGGGGGGTCCAATGAGCAGTTCTTC. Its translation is CASSPTLAGGSNEQFF.